The clone carrying this TCR beta chain was observed many times. This specimen comes from a study of neurological immune-mediated disorders. After removal of 2 bases from V and 1 base from J, the junction contained 11 bases not matched to a gene. Germline CDR1 and CDR2: LNHNV and YYDKDF (reference sequence). The CDR3 is 19 residues long. TCRdb itself ran the 5' RACE reads through MiXCR, one entry per CDR3 protein. This table has 60,000 to 85,000 distinct CDR3 sequences, 4% to 6% appearing once. The sequence came from a man aged 18 to 29 with multiple sclerosis. Sequenced material: PBMCs. V gene TRBV15 combines with J gene TRBJ2-4; TRBD2 agrees at 10 bases. The CDR3 bases are TGTGCCACCAGCAGAAGGGGCCTAGCGGGGGTTGTGGCCAAAAACATTCAGTACTTC. Amino acid sequence: CATSRRGLAGVVAKNIQYF.